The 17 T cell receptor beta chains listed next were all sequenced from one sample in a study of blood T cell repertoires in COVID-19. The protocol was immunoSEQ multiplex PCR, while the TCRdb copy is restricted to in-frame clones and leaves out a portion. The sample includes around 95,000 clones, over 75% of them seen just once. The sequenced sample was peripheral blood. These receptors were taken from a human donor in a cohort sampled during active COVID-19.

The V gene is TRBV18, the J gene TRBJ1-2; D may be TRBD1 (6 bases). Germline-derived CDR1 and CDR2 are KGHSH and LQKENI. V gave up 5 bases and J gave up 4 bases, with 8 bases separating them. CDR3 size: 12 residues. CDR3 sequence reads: CASSEDSYGYTF. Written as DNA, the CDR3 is TGTGCCAGCTCAGAGGACAGCTATGGCTACACCTTC.

The CDR3 nucleotides read TGTGCCAGCAGCCCCCTATCAGGGGAGCTGTTTTTT. Translated, it gives CASSPLSGELFF. V gene TRBV7-6 combines with J gene TRBJ2-2; D call uncertain. The CDR3 totals 12 residues. Germline V gene data show CDR1 as SGHVS and CDR2 as FNYEAQ. Trimming cost V 5 bases and J 8 bases, with 9 bases left between them.

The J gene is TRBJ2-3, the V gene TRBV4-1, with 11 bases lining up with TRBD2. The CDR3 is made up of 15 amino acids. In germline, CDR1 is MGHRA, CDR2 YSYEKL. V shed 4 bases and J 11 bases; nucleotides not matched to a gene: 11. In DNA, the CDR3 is TGCGCCAGCAGCCCGACTAGCGGGACGCCGTTGGGGCAGTATTTT. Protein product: CASSPTSGTPLGQYF.

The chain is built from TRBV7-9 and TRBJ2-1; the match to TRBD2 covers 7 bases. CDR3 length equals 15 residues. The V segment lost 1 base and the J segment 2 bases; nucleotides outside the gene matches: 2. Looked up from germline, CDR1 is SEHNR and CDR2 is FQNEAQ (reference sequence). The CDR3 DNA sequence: TGTGCCAGCAGCTTAGGCGGGAGCGCCTACAATGAGCAGTTCTTC. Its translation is CASSLGGSAYNEQFF.

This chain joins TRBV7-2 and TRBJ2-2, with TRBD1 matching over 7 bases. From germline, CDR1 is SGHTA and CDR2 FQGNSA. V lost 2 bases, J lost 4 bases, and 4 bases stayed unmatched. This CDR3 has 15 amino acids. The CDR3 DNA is TGTGCCAGCAGCTTATTAAACAGGGGCACCGGGGAGCTGTTTTTT. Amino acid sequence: CASSLLNRGTGELFF.

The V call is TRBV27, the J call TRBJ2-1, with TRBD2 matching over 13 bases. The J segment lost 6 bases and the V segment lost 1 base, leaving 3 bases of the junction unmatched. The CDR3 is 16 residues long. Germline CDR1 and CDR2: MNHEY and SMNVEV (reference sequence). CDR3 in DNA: TGTGCCAGCAGTTTATTGGGACTAGCGGGAACCAATGAGCAGTTCTTC. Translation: CASSLLGLAGTNEQFF.

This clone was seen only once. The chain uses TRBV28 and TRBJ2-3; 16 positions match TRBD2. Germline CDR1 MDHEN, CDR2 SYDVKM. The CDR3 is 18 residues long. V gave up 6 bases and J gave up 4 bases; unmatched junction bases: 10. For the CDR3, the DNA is TGTGCCAGCAGGTTGGGACTAGCGGGGGGGTCAAGGCCAGATACGCAGTATTTT. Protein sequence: CASRLGLAGGSRPDTQYF.

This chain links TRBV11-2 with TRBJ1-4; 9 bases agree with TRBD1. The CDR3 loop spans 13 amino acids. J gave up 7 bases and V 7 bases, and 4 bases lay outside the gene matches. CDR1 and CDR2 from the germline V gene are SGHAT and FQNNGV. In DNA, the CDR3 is TGTGCCAGCAACAGGGGGCAGAGTGAAAAACTGTTTTTT. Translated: CASNRGQSEKLFF.

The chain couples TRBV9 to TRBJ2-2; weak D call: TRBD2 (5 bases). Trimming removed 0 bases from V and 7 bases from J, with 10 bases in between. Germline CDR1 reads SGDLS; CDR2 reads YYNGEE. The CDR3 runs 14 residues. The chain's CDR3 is CASSVGGRIGELFF. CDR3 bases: TGTGCCAGCAGCGTAGGAGGGAGAATCGGGGAGCTGTTTTTT.

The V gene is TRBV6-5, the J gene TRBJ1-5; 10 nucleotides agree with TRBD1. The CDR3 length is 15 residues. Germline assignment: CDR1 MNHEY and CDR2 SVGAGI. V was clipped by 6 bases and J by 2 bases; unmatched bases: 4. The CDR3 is CASRTGGLGNQPQHF. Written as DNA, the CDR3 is TGTGCCAGCAGGACAGGGGGCTTGGGCAATCAGCCCCAGCATTTT.

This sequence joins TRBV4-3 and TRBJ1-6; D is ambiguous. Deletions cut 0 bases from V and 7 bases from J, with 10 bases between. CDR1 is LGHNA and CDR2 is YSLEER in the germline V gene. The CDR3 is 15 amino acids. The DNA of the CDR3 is TGCGCCAGCAGCCAAGAACACGGAGGGAATTCACCCCTCCACTTT. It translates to CASSQEHGGNSPLHF.

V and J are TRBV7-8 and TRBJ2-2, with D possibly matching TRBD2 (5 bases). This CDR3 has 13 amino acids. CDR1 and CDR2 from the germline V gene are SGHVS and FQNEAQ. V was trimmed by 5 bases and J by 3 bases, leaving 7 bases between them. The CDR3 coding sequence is TGTGCCAGCAGCAGGGAGTACACCGGGGAGCTGTTTTTT. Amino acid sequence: CASSREYTGELFF.

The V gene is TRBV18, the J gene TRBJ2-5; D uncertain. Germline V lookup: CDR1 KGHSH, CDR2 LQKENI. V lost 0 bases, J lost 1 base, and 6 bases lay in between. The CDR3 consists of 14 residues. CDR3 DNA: TGTGCCAGCTCACCACCCTCGGGCCAAGAGACCCAGTACTTC. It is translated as CASSPPSGQETQYF.

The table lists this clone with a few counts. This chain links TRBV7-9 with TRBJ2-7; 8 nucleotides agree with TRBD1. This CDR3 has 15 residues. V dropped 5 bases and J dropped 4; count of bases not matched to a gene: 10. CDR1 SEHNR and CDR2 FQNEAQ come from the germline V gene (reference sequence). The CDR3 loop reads CASSARTTGGYEQYF. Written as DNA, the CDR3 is TGTGCCAGCAGCGCGAGGACAACAGGGGGTTACGAGCAGTACTTC.

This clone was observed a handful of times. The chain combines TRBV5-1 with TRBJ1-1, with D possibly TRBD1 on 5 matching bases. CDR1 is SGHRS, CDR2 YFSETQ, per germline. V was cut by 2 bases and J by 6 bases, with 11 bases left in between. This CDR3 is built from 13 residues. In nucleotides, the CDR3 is TGCGCCAGCAGCTTACAGGAGACTTCTGAAGCTTTCTTT. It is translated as CASSLQETSEAFF.

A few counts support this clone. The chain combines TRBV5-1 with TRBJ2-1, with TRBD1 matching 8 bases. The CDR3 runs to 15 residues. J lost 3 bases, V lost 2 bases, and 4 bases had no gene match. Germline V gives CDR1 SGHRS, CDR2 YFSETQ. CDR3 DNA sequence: TGCGCCAGCAGCTTTGGGGGACAGGACTACAATGAGCAGTTCTTC. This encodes CASSFGGQDYNEQFF.

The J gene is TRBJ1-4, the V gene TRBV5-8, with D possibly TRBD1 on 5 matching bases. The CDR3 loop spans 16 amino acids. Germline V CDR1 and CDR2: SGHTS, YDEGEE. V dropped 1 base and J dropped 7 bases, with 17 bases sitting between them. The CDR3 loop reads CASSLRGRASGEKLFF. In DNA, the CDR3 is TGTGCCAGCAGCTTGAGAGGCAGGGCGAGTGGTGAAAAACTGTTTTTT.